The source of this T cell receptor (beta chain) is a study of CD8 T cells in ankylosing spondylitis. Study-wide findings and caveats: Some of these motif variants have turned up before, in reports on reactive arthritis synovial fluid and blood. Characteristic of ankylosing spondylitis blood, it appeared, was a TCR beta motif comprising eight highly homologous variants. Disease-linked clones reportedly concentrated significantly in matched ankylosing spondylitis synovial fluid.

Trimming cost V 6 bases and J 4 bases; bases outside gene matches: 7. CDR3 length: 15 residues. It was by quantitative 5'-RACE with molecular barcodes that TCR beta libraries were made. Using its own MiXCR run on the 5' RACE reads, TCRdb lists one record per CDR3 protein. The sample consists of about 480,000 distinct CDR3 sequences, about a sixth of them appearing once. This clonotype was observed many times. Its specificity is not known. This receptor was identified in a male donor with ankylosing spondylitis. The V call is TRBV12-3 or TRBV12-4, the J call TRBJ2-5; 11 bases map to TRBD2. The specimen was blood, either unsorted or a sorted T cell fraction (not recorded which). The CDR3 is CASRSSGRAGETQYF. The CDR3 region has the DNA TGTGCCAGCAGGAGTAGCGGGAGGGCGGGAGAGACCCAGTACTTC.